The 10 T cell receptor beta chains in this list originate from one sample, sequenced in a study of metastatic and nonmetastatic thyroid tumors. Nobody among the patients had been given any treatment before thyroid surgery. TCRdb recomputed clones from the PCR reads via MiXCR. The sample records over 50,000 clones, 30% being singletons. Sequenced material: blood. These receptors originate from a female donor with papillary thyroid cancer or a benign thyroid nodule (not recorded which). Some clones in this sample may be carry-over from other donors' samples.

The gene calls are TRBV28 and TRBJ2-3; no clear D gene. Trimming shortened V by 7 bases and J by 4 bases, and 15 bases separated the two germline ends. The CDR3 is 14 amino acids. CDR1 is MDHEN, CDR2 SYDVKM, per germline. The CDR3 protein is CASNKGGYSDTQYF. In DNA form, the CDR3 reads TGTGCCAGCAACAAAGGTGGTTATTCAGATACGCAGTATTTT.

This clone was detected only a few times. The chain couples TRBV6-1 to TRBJ2-2; D uncertain. CDR1 MNHNS and CDR2 SASEGT come from the germline V gene. The CDR3 covers 15 residues. V lost 4 bases and J 6 bases, leaving 15 bases between the germline ends. In nucleotides, the CDR3 is TGTGCCAGCAGTGTCATTGCAGGTGGGGCCGGGGAGCTGTTTTTT. Translation gives CASSVIAGGAGELFF.

The V gene is TRBV7-2, the J gene TRBJ2-5; D might be TRBD1 (5 bases). This CDR3 is built from 16 residues. The V gene lost 1 base and the J gene lost 3 bases, with 15 bases spanning the gap. Germline V lookup: CDR1 SGHTA, CDR2 FQGNSA. The CDR3 loop is CASSLVGPQVEETQYF. CDR3 bases: TGTGCCAGCAGCTTAGTGGGGCCGCAGGTGGAAGAGACCCAGTACTTC.

The chain has TRBV7-3 and TRBJ1-6, with TRBD1 matching over 7 bases. Germline values: CDR1 SGHTA, CDR2 FQGTGA. The CDR3 contains 14 residues. The junction had 5 bases not matched to a gene; V was cut back by 5 bases and J by 7 bases. The CDR3 DNA reads TGTGCCAGCAGCCGGGACAGCAGAAATTCACCCCTCCACTTT. This codes for CASSRDSRNSPLHF.

The genes are TRBV12-3 or TRBV12-4 and TRBJ2-3, with D tentatively TRBD1 or TRBD2 (5 bases each). The CDR3 covers 14 residues. Trimming removed 3 bases from V and 5 bases from J, with 12 bases in between. CDR3 amino acids: CASSFMGVGDTQYF. DNA for the CDR3: TGTGCCAGCAGTTTCATGGGGGTAGGAGATACGCAGTATTTT.

This clone has just a few counts. This CDR3 reads CASTGTGGAGYGYTF. CDR3 sequence (DNA): TGTGCCAGTACCGGGACAGGGGGCGCTGGGTATGGCTACACCTTC. V is TRBV6-1 and J is TRBJ1-2; 12 bases map to TRBD1. This CDR3 region has 15 residues. Unmatched junction bases numbered 10, after V lost 9 bases and J lost 5 bases. Germline V gene data show CDR1 as MNHNS and CDR2 as SASEGT.

The chain uses TRBV6-4 and TRBJ2-2; maybe TRBD1 (6 bases). CDR3 length equals 14 residues. Germline values: CDR1 MRHNA, CDR2 SNTAGT. V was pared by 8 bases and J by 1 base, with 11 bases between. This CDR3 is CASGGGRNTGELFF. CDR3 coding DNA: TGTGCCAGCGGTGGGGGCCGGAACACCGGGGAGCTGTTTTTT.

This chain joins TRBV9 and TRBJ1-5, with D maybe TRBD1 (5 bases). The CDR3 length is 13 residues. Between the trimmed V and J ends, which lost 4 bases and 4 bases, there was a span of 9 bases. Germline V gene sequence: CDR1 SGDLS, CDR2 YYNGEE. CDR3 in DNA: TGTGCCAGCAGCCCGGGGGGAAATCAGCCCCAGCATTTT. It codes for CASSPGGNQPQHF.

In nucleotides, the CDR3 is TGTGCCAGCAGTCCGCGGACAGGGTGGCCAGATACGCAGTATTTT. Encoded protein: CASSPRTGWPDTQYF. The chain carries TRBV27 and TRBJ2-3, with TRBD1 identical over 8 bases. The length of the CDR3 is 15 residues. CDR1 MNHEY and CDR2 SMNVEV come from the germline V gene (reference sequence). Trimming removed 5 bases from V and 4 bases from J; junction bases left unmatched: 8.

V usage is TRBV6-2 or TRBV6-3 and J usage is TRBJ2-1; no clear D gene. The CDR3 extends over 17 amino acids. Trimming stripped 0 bases from V and 5 bases from J, with 17 bases between. The V gene's germline CDR1 is MNHEY and CDR2 SVGEGT. DNA of the CDR3: TGTGCCAGCAGTTACTCGTTGGAAGGTTGGGCCAACAATGAGCAGTTCTTC. It encodes CASSYSLEGWANNEQFF.